The text below deals with one T cell receptor beta chain. The sample holds a few counts of this clonotype. Its antigen remains unidentified. Base qualities are not provided; no much larger clone lies one nucleotide away. Sequencing was carried out with an Illumina NovaSeq 6000. TCR cDNA was synthesized by 5'RACE template switching, which introduced a universal primer site and unique molecular identifiers. Priming of cDNA synthesis was performed from both the TCR alpha and TCR beta constant segments. Library amplification involved two PCR steps, and the second step added sample barcodes and sequencing adapters. Sequencing of libraries was performed on Illumina HiSeq 2500 (2x100 bp) or NovaSeq (2x150 bp). The paper's processing steps were these. Demultiplexing of reads and collapsing into UMI consensus sequences were performed with MIGEC, and V(D)J alignment was carried out with MiXCR. Clonotypes responding to the vaccine were identified with edgeR on replicate PBMC samples, with the criteria of FDR below 0.01 and a log2 fold change above 5 up to day 15. CD4 or CD8 identity was assigned to each bulk clonotype according to whether the clonotype was present at higher abundance in the sequenced CD4 repertoire or the sequenced CD8 repertoire. TCRdb took the public reads, trimmed them with fastp at Q25, ran MiXCR for clone calling and kept in-frame beta chains. When rows share a CDR3 protein, they turn into one entry using the most common DNA and genes. The V and J calls and clone size are TCRdb's, not the authors'. The sample table lists a few hundred thousand distinct CDR3 sequences, approximately 3.8% of them with a count of one. The top ten clones comprise about 20% of the sample.

The sample is drawn from a study of T cells after yellow fever vaccination (dated by TCRdb to about 2019). A note on the overall study: Libraries from fractions with low cell numbers were prepared with the SMART-Seq v4 Ultra Low Input RNA kit. Blood was collected at multiple timepoints before and after primary and secondary immunization, and bulk PBMC replicates and cell subsets were isolated. Two healthy male donors, one aged 18 to 30 and one aged 30 to 40 years, were included in the cohort. To follow T-cell clones before and after primary and booster YFV17D yellow fever vaccination, bulk TCR alpha and beta repertoires were sequenced over time.

What the authors observed across the whole study: The study included only a couple of donors, which limits how far the findings can be generalized. Because abundant contaminating clonotypes from the bulk population could be contained in FACS-sorted repertoires, computational filtering was required. A small fraction of clonotypes appeared in both the CD4 and CD8 compartments, likely as a result of convergent recombination. After the booster, most of the clones that had expanded following primary vaccination were detected again (almost 98% of CD4 and around 90% of CD8), which suggests that memory was broadly maintained. Compared with the primary T-cell response, the secondary T-cell response was weaker but faster, peaking on day 5 rather than day 15.

Explained via the paper, the treatment or condition label denotes: live attenuated yellow fever vaccine strain. At each blood-draw timepoint, two biological replicates of bulk PBMCs were collected. PBMCs were isolated from peripheral blood using a standard Ficoll-Paque protocol. TriZol was used to extract RNA from bulk PBMCs, CD4 and CD8 fractions, and dextramer-positive and dextramer-negative fractions. Relative to germline, V is 1 base shorter and J is 7 bases shorter, with 13 bases between their ends. The CDR3 spans 14 residues, from the cysteine through the phenylalanine. The retained sequence is limited to the CDR3, 42 bases, with the frame set at the first base. Reading the germline V gene gives CDR1 MGHRA and CDR2 YSYEKL.

The receptor chain draws on TRBV4-1 and TRBJ2-5; the D gene is not confidently resolved. This receptor was obtained from a young man who received the YFV17D yellow fever vaccine. The specimen was PBMCs, collected on the day of the yellow fever booster vaccination. In nucleotides, the sequence is TGCGCCAGCAGCCAAGTGTCGAGCGAAGGGACCCAGTACTTC. Its protein product is CASSQVSSEGTQYF.